This T cell receptor (beta chain) is drawn from a study of cytomegalovirus exposure and HLA in healthy donors (dated by TCRdb to 2015 to 2018). General notes on the study: In an earlier analysis of around 540 of the donors, around 300 Gb of sequence data and approximately 100 million unique TCR beta sequences from about 179 million T cells were reported. Typing coverage differed by locus: A, B, C, DRB1 and DQB1 were typed in roughly 620-630 donors, DQA1 in approximately 520, DPA1 in 600 to 610, and DPB1 in approximately 450. On average, about 200,000 unique TCR beta nucleotide sequences were sequenced per donor among some 430 genotyped donors of the cohort, with 15% to 20% of those sequences being non-productive. All discovery cohort repertoires had been generated on a single sequencing platform. A separate validation cohort of 100 to 150 different subjects was used in addition to the approximately 670-subject first cohort. Alongside the repertoire data, information on donor age, sex, ethnicity and CMV serostatus was compiled. Four or five DR-DQ haplotypes were handled as single units for association and clustering because linkage in the cohort was strong. Among the roughly 370 genotyped donors, 81% belonged to the genetic ancestry cluster associated with self-reported Caucasian donors. Roughly 310 gigabases of sequencing data and 70 million to 85 million unique TCR sequences were included in an early release covering about 620 HLA-typed donors. The aim of the study was to test whether cataloging public T cell receptors could identify signatures of past pathogen exposure. Both class I and class II loci were covered by HLA typing, at four-digit resolution. In an earlier analysis of over 550 of the donors, high-throughput TCR beta sequencing was used to judge whether each TCR beta V gene segment behaved as functional or pseudogenic. High-throughput TCR immunosequencing, statistical association of individual TCRs with disease status, and machine learning were combined to predict cytomegalovirus infection status. The study used immunosequencing to profile the T cell repertoires of several hundred subjects and linked those repertoires to cytomegalovirus serostatus. Rather than using new phenotypic data, the later analysis identified candidate immune exposures from TCR beta sequences and from how often those sequences occurred across donors. To study patterns of TCR occurrence, a later analysis re-analyzed previously published TCR beta repertoires from just over 650 donors and added high-resolution HLA genotyping. Genome-wide SNP genotypes for about three fifths of the roughly 670 donors were used in a later genetic analysis, which treated that subset as a discovery cohort.

A remark on this clone: It lacks a known antigen. No base quality information exists; no much larger clone differs at one position.

Clipping removes 4 bases from V and 3 bases from J, with 12 as the unmatched junction base count. Via the germline V gene, CDR1 is SGHDT and CDR2 YYEEEE. Spanning cysteine to phenylalanine, the CDR3 consists of 18 amino acids. Only the CDR3 DNA is retained, 54 bases long and in frame from the first base. The library relied on the immunoSEQ multiplex PCR assay. For the multiplex PCR, a mixture combining 60 forward primers for TCR Vbeta segments and 13 reverse primers for TCR Jbeta segments was used. A multiplex PCR assay on genomic DNA amplified the CDR3 region of rearranged TCR beta genes. On the Illumina HiSeq System, the amplified TCR beta libraries were sequenced as 87-base-pair reads. The paper's data handling went like this. In a later analysis, some 80 million unique TCR beta chains were counted across the approximately 620 repertoires, and approximately 9.9 million of these chains were shared by at least two donors. Raw reads were error-corrected and collapsed into unique sequences with a nearest-neighbor algorithm that merged closely related sequences to remove PCR and sequencing errors. Alignment of CDR3 sequences to IMGT reference sequences was used to assign V, D and J gene segments. For a sequence to be retained, at least a six-nucleotide match to both a V gene segment and a J gene segment was required. A rearrangement counted as productive if the CDR3 had no stop codons and remained in frame with V and J, and every other rearrangement counted as non-productive. CDR3 was defined by IMGT convention, running from the second conserved V-encoded cysteine to the conserved J-encoded phenylalanine. In an earlier analysis of around 640 of the donors, sequences lacking an unambiguous match to a single V gene segment were excluded. In an earlier analysis of approximately 560 of the donors, a V segment was called functional when productive rearrangements were above 56.7%, and segregating when the standard deviation between donors exceeded 5%. A statistical classification framework was developed to diagnose cytomegalovirus status using the catalog of TCR beta chain sequences. A later analysis assigned V and J genes by comparing TCR nucleotide sequences with IMGT/GENE-DB human TR gene sequences. A later analysis assigned CDR3 sequences and most-parsimonious VDJ recombination scenarios with the TCRdist pipeline. In a later analysis, each TCR beta chain was defined by its CDR3 amino acid sequence together with its V-gene family, and reads lacking a unique V-gene family were excluded. A later analysis removed roughly 590 highly shared, low-generation-probability nucleotide sequences to deal with suspected cross-contamination and a sequencing artifact. A later analysis calculated a clonal expansion index for each public chain from normalized within-repertoire ranks of inferred template counts. A later analysis computed generation probabilities with a VDJ recombination model fitted to out-of-frame rearrangements, and checked the results against IGoR. In a later analysis, hypergeometric tests were used to score TCR-TCR, TCR-HLA and TCR-CMV co-occurrence, with a repertoire-size bias correction applied to TCR pairs. To estimate false discovery rates, a later analysis permuted the HLA or CMV assignments 20 times. In a later analysis, co-occurring TCRs were grouped using DBSCAN, and TCRdist sequence similarity was added for clustering within HLA-allele-positive subsets. Co-occurrence clustering excluded repertoires with fewer than 30,000 or more than 120,000 public chains, plus five with anomalous nucleotide sharing. This immuneACCESS table, as held by TCRdb, lists in-frame sequences with V and J called but not all clones. Of the missing ones, under half trace to an unresolved V gene in checked studies; the others have no known cause. V and J calls plus clone size are reproduced from that table; the DNA served to infer D and trimming. Recorded for this sample are some 93,000 clones; less than 10% of them occurred a single time. 5% to 5.5% of the sample goes to the ten largest clones.

The cohort was made up of 666 healthy bone marrow donors. All cohort members were sampled while nominally healthy, although unrecorded immune exposures were likely present. The donor tested CMV seropositive, placing the donor among the approximately 290 seropositive members of the cohort. A peripheral blood sample was collected from each donor, and TCR beta sequencing was performed on peripheral blood mononuclear cells. Genomic DNA was extracted from the blood cell samples with the Qiagen DNeasy Blood Extraction Kit. The paper as a whole reports these results and caveats: A later genetic analysis reported fewer N-insertions in productive TCRs among donors in an Asian-associated ancestry cluster than the approximately 670-donor mean. Some IMGT-functional V segments, including TRBV6-2 and TRBV6-3, could not be told apart with the 87-base-pair reads, so those segments were excluded. While some public TCRs were present in many individuals, most TCR sequences turned up only very rarely across donors. Compared with equally common non-associated chains, HLA-associated TCR beta chains in a later analysis were more clonally expanded and had lower generation probabilities. In a later analysis, most CMV-associated TCR beta chains were found to appear HLA-restricted, with HLA associations seemingly driven largely by CMV exposure. Strong co-occurrence of HLA alleles, especially DR and DQ, made assigning TCR associations to individual alleles difficult. According to a later analysis, TCR association rates differed among HLA loci, with DRB1 alleles showing the most associated TCRs and HLA-C alleles showing the fewest. Because counts were too low, seventeen rarely observed V segments, including chromosome 9 orphons, were left out of the earlier analysis of 587 of the donors. A cluster of highly shared sequence variants was judged likely to be a technical artifact of the sequencing pipeline. Correlated functional status among segregating V segments might be attributable to linkage disequilibrium, but an unknown experimental factor could not be ruled out. A later genetic analysis associated a missense DCLRE1C variant with V-gene and J-gene trimming of TCR beta chains, and an independent cohort replicated the association. HLA typing was unavailable for some donors at each locus, so association tests used only the typed subset. It was suggested by the authors that the approach could potentially be generalized to other disease states and immunological phenotypes. Sequencing depth was assumed to be roughly uniform across donors in the presence/absence analyses, though that assumption may not hold. Specific HLA alleles were associated with about 17,000 TCR beta sequences at a false discovery rate of 0.05 in a later analysis. Several of the top co-occurrence clusters appeared to be linked to parvovirus B19, influenza, CMV and Epstein-Barr virus, according to a later analysis. A further reported finding was that TCR beta sequences accurately predicted the HLA-A and HLA-B alleles for most subjects in the first cohort. The study listed 150 to 200 TCR beta chains as associated with cytomegalovirus. Three of the identified cytomegalovirus-associated TCR beta chains were confirmed in vitro to be specific for cytomegalovirus antigens. Only TCR beta chains were sequenced in this cohort, and the absence of alpha or paired-chain data limited detectable features. The classifier was reported to diagnose cytomegalovirus status with high specificity and sensitivity in both the original and validation cohorts. In an earlier analysis of over 550 of the donors, most TCR beta V segments were observed in productive rearrangements about 90% or about 30% of the time, broadly matching IMGT annotations. The only immune exposure information available for the cohort was CMV serostatus.

This receptor was obtained from a man in his fifties or sixties in good health and CMV-seropositive. The sequencing input was PBMCs. The receptor chain draws on TRBV5-6 and TRBJ2-4, with 11 bases matching TRBD2. CDR3 reads: CASSVALAGAGGKNIQYF. The DNA is TGTGCCAGCAGCGTAGCACTAGCGGGAGCTGGGGGCAAAAACATTCAGTACTTC.